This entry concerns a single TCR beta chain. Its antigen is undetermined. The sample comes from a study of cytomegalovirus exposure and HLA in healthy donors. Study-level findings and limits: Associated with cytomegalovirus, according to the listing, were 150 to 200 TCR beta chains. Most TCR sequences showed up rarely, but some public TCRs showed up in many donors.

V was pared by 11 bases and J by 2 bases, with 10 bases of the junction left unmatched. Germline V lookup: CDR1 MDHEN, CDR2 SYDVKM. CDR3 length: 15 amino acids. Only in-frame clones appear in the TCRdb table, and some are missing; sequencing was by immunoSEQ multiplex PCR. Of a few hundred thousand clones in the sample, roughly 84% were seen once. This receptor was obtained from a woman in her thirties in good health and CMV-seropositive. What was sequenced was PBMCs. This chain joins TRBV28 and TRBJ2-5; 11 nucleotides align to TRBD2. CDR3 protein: CASTTTSGSQETQYF. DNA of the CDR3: TGTGCCTCTACCACTACTAGCGGGAGTCAAGAGACCCAGTACTTC.